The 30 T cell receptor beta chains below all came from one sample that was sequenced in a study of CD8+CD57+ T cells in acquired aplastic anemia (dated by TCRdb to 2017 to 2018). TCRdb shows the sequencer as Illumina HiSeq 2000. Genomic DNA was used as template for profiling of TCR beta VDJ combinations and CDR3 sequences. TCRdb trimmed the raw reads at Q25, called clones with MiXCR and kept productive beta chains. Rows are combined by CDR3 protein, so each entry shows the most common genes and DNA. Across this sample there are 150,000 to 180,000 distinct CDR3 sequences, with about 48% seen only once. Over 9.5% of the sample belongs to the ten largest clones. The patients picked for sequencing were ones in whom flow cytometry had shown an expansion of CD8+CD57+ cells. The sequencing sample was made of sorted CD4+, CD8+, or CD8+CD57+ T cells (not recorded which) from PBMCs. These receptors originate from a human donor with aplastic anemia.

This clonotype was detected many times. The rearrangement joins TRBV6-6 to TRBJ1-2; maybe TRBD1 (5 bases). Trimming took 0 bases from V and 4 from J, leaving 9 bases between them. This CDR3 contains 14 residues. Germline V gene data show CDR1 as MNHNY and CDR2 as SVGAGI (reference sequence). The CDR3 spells CASSYSGAIYGYTF. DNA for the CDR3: TGTGCCAGCAGTTACTCCGGGGCAATCTATGGCTACACCTTC.

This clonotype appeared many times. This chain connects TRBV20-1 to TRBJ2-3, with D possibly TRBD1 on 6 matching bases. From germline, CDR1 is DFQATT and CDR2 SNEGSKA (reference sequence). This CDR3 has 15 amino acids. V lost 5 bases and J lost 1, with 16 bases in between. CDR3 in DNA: TGCAGTGCTCAGGGGAGAGTTCGGGGCACAGATACGCAGTATTTT. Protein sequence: CSAQGRVRGTDTQYF.

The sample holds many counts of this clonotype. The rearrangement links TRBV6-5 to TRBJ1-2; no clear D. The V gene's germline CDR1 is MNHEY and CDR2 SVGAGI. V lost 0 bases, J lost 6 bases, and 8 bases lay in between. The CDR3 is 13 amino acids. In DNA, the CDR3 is TGTGCCAGCAGTTACTCGGGGTCTAATGGCTACACCTTC. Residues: CASSYSGSNGYTF.

CDR3 region: CATSDFTRDQETQYF. As DNA, the CDR3 is TGTGCCACCAGTGATTTTACCAGGGACCAAGAGACCCAGTACTTC. The rearrangement links TRBV24-1 to TRBJ2-5; TRBD1 is a possible D gene (5 bases). Looked up from germline, CDR1 is KGHDR and CDR2 is SFDVKD. V lost 1 base, J lost 0 bases, and 8 bases lay in between. The CDR3 covers 15 residues.

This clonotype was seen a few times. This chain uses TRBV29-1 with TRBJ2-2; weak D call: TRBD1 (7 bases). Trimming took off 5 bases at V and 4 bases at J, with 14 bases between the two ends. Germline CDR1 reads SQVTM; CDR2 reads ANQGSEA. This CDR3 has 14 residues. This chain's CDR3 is CSVQGGGLTGELFF. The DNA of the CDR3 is TGCAGCGTTCAGGGGGGTGGTCTCACCGGGGAGCTGTTTTTT.

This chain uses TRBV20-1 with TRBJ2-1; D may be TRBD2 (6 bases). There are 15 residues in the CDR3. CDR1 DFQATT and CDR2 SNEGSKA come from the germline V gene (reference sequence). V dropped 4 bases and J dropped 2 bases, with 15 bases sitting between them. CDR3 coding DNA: TGCAGTGCTAAGGCCGGGAGTTCCCCCTACAATGAGCAGTTCTTC. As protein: CSAKAGSSPYNEQFF.

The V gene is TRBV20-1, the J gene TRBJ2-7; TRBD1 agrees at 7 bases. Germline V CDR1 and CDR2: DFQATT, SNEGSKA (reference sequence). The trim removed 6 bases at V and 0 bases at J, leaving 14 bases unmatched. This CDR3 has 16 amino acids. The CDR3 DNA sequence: TGCAGTGCCCCCGGGACAGACCAAACACTCTCCTACGAGCAGTACTTC. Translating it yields CSAPGTDQTLSYEQYF.

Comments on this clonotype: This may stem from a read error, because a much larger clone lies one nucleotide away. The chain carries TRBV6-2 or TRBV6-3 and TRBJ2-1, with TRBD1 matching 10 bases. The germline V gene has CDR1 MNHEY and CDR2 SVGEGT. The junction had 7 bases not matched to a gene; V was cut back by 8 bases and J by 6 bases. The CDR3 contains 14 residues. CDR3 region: CASGTGQGGNEQFF. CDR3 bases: TGTGCCAGCGGTACCGGACAGGGGGGCAATGAGCAGTTCTTC.

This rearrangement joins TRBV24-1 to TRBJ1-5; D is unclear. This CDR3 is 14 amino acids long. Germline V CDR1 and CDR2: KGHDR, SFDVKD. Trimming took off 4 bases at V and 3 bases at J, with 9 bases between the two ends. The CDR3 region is CATSDHQNNQPQHF. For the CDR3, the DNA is TGTGCCACCAGTGACCACCAGAACAATCAGCCCCAGCATTTT.

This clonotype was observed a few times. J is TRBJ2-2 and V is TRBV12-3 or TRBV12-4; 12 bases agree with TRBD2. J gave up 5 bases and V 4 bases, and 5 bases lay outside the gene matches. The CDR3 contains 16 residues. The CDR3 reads CASSSSGGALTGELFF. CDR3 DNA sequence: TGTGCCAGCAGTTCTAGCGGGGGGGCCTTAACCGGGGAGCTGTTTTTT.

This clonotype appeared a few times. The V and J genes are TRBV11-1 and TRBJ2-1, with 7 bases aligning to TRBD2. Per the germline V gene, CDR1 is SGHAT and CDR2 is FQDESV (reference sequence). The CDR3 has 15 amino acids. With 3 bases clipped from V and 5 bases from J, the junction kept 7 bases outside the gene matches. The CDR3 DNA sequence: TGTGCCAGCAGCTTCTTCGGCGGGGGAAACAATGAGCAGTTCTTC. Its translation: CASSFFGGGNNEQFF.

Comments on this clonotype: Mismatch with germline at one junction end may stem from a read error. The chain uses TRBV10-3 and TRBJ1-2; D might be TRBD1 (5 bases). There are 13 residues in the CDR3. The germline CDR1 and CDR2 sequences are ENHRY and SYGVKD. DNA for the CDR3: TGTGCCAGCAGTGAGGGGTTTAAGCGGGGGGGCACCTTC. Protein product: CASSEGFKRGGTF.

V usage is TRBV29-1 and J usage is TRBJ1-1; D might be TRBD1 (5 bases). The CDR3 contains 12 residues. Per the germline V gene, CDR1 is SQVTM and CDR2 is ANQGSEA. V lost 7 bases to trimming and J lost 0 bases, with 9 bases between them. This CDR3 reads CSAGGMNTEAFF. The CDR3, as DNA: TGCAGCGCGGGGGGGATGAACACTGAAGCTTTCTTT.

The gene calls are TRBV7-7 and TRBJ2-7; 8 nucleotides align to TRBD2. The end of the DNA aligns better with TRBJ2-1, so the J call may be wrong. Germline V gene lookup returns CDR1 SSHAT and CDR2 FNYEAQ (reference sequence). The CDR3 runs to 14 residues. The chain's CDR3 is CASSLWRGGSEQFF. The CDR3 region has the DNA TGTGCCAGCAGCCTCTGGCGCGGGGGGAGTGAGCAGTTCTTC.

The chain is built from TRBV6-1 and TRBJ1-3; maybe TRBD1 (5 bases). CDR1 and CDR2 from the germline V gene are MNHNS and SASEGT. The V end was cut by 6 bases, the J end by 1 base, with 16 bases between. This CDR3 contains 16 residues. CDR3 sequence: CASRFSDTTSGNTIYF. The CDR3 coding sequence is TGTGCCAGCAGGTTTTCGGACACCACATCTGGAAACACCATATATTTT.

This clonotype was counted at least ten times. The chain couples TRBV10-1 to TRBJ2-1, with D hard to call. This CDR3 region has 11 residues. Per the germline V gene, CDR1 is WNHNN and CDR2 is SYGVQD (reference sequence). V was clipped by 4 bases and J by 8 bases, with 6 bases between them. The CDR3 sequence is CASSGTYEQFF. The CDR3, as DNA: TGCGCCAGCAGTGGGACCTATGAGCAGTTCTTC.

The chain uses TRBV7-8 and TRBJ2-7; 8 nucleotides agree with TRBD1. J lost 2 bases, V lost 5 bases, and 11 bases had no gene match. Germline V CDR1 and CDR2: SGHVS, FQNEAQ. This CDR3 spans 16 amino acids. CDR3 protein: CASSTTSGGAAYEQYF. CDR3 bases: TGTGCCAGCAGCACCACCTCAGGGGGCGCGGCCTACGAGCAGTACTTC.

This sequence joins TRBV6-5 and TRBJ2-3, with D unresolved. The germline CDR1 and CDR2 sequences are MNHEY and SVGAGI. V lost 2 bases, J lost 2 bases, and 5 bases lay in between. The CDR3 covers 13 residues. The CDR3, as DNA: TGTGCCAGCAGTTACAAAGTCACAGATACGCAGTATTTT. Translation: CASSYKVTDTQYF.

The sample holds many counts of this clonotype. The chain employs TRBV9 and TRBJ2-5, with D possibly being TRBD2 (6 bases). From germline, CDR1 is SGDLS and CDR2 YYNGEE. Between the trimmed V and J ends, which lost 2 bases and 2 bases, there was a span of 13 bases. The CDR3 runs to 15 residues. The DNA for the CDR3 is TGTGCCAGCAGCGTTGGCGGGGAACCTCAAGAGACCCAGTACTTC. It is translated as CASSVGGEPQETQYF.

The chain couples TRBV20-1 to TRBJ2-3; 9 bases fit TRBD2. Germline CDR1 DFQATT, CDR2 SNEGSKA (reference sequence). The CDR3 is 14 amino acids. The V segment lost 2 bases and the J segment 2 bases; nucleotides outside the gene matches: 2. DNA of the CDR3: TGCAGTGCTAGACTAGCGGGGACCACAGATACGCAGTATTTT. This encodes CSARLAGTTDTQYF.

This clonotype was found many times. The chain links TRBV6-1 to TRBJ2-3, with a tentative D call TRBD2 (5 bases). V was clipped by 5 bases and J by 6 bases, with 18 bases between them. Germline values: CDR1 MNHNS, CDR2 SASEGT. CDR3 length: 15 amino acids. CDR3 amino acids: CASSTGESDRDTQYF. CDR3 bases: TGTGCCAGCAGTACCGGGGAATCGGATAGGGATACGCAGTATTTT.

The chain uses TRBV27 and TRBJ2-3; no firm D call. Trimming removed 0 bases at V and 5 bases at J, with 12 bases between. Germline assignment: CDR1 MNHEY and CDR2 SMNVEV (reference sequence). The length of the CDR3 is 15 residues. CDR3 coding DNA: TGTGCCAGCAGTTTATCGGGCCTCTGGGGAGATACGCAGTATTTT. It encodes CASSLSGLWGDTQYF.

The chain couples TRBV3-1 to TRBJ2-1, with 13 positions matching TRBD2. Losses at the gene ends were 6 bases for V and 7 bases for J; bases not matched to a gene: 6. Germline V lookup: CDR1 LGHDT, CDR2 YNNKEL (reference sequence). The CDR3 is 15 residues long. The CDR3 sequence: CASRDLLAGGNEQFF. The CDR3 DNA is TGTGCCAGCAGAGACCTACTAGCGGGGGGGAATGAGCAGTTCTTC.

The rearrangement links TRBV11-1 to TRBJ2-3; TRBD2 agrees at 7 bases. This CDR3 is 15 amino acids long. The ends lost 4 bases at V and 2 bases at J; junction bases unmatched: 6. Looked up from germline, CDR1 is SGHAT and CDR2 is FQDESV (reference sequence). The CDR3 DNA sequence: TGTGCCAGCAGCTCGGGACTAACTACCACAGATACGCAGTATTTT. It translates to CASSSGLTTTDTQYF. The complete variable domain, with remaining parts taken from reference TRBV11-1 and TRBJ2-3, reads EAEVAQSPRYKITEKSQAVAFWCDPISGHATLYWYRQILGQGPELLVQFQDESVVDDSQLPKDRFSAERLKGVDSTLKIQPAELGDSAMYLCASSSGLTTTDTQYFGPGTRLTVL.

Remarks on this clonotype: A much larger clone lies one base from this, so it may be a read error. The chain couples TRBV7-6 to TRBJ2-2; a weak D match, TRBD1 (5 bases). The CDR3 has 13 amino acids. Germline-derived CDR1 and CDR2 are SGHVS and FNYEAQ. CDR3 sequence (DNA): TGTGCCGGCAGCCCTAAGGGGTCCGGGGAGCTGTTTTTT. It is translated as CAGSPKGSGELFF.

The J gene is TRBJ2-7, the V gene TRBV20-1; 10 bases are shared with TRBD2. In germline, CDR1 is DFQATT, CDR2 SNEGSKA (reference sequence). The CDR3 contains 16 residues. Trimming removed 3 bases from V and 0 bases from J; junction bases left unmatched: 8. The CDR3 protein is CSASLLAGLSSYEQYF. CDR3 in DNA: TGCAGTGCTAGCCTACTAGCGGGATTAAGCTCCTACGAGCAGTACTTC.

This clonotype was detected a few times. The CDR3 DNA sequence: TGTGCCAGTAGTCTTGCCGGGGCACCTTATGGCTACACCTTC. It codes for CASSLAGAPYGYTF. V usage is TRBV2 and J usage is TRBJ1-2; a possible D gene is TRBD1 (5 bases). The CDR3 loop spans 14 amino acids. The germline gives CDR1 SNHLY, CDR2 FYNNEI. V lost 9 bases to trimming and J lost 5 bases, with 19 bases between them.

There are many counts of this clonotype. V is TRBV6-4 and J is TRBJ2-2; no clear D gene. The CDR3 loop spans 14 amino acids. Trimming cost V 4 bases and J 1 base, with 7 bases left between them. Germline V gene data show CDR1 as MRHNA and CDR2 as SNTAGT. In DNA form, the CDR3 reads TGTGCCAGCAGTGCGGCCCAGAACACCGGGGAGCTGTTTTTT. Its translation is CASSAAQNTGELFF.

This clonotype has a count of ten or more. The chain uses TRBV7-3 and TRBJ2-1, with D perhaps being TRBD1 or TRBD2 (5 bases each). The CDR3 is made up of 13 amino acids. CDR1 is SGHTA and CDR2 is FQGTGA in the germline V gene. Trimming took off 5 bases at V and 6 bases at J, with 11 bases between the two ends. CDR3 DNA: TGTGCCAGCAGCCTCGGGGCCGGCAATGAGCAGTTCTTC. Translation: CASSLGAGNEQFF.

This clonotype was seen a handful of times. The CDR3 reads CASSGQGADGYTF. CDR3 nucleotide sequence: TGTGCCAGCAGCGGGCAGGGGGCAGATGGCTACACCTTC. V is TRBV2 and J is TRBJ1-2, with 8 bases identical to TRBD1. The CDR3 length is 13 residues. J lost 6 bases, V lost 6 bases, and 6 bases had no gene match. Germline CDR1 SNHLY, CDR2 FYNNEI. Full variable domain (missing parts from reference TRBV2 and TRBJ1-2): EPEVTQTPSHQVTQMGQEVILRCVPISNHLYFYWYRQILGQKVEFLVSFYNNEISEKSEIFDDQFSVERPDGSNFTLKIRSTKLEDSAMYFCASSGQGADGYTFGSGTRLTVV.